Listed here is a single TCR beta chain. Clones were read by immunoSEQ multiplex PCR, and TCRdb kept only the in-frame ones, dropping some. The profile covers about 400,000 clones, with approximately 91% appearing a single time and around 1.9% taken by the ten largest. This entry comes from a study of Ad26.COV2.S vaccination and SARS-CoV-2 variants. Study context: Dosing was one shot or two shots 56 days apart.

Treatment specified: around 19 received Ad26.COV2.S at low or high dose, single or two shots; about 5 received placebo; per-sample allocation not given. The study sampled participants on day 63 after the first vaccine or placebo injection. Immunization relied on an Ad26 vector, which expressed Wuhan-strain SARS-CoV-2 spike. The V gene's germline CDR1 is MNHEY and CDR2 SVGEGT. V gave up 4 bases and J gave up 3 bases, with 9 bases separating them. The CDR3 has 14 residues. The chain couples TRBV6-2 or TRBV6-3 to TRBJ2-2; D gene uncertain. This specimen consisted of peripheral blood, obtained in a trial of Ad26.COV2.S vaccine versus placebo. This sequence was found in a person between 18 and 59 years old who received the Ad26.COV2.S COVID-19 vaccine or a placebo. CDR3 nucleotide sequence: TGTGCCAGCAGTTTCGGTGGGGACACCGGGGAGCTGTTTTTT. This translates into CASSFGGDTGELFF.